The present T cell receptor beta chain was sequenced within a study of cytomegalovirus exposure and HLA in healthy donors. Broader study findings: Based on reports, TCR beta sequences accurately predicted HLA-A and HLA-B alleles for most subjects.

Worth noting for this clone: Its specificity is not known.

Amplification used 60 Vbeta primers and 13 Jbeta primers. Some clones are missing from TCRdb's copy, which holds only in-frame ones; the method was immunoSEQ multiplex PCR. The sample lists fewer than 200,000 clones; about 72% were seen once. This CDR3 has 13 amino acids. Trimming cost V 6 bases and J 3 bases; bases outside gene matches: 6. CDR1 and CDR2 (germline): SQVTM, ANQGSEA. V is TRBV29-1 and J is TRBJ2-3; 7 bases line up with TRBD1. Sequencing used PBMCs. The TCR sequence derives from a man younger than 45 in good health and CMV-seropositive. The DNA for the CDR3 is TGCAGCGTAGCCTCGACAGGGACAGATACGCAGTATTTT. This codes for CSVASTGTDTQYF.